Each of the 14 T cell receptor beta chains below was sequenced from the same sample in a study of blood T cells in healthy people across ages. A second PCR, run for roughly 7 to 11 cycles, used a sample-barcoded 5' primer plus a J-beta primer mix. TCRdb used MiXCR to reprocess the 5' RACE reads, holding one entry per CDR3 protein. The table shows hundreds of thousands of distinct CDR3 sequences, with 25% to 30% occurring only once. The sequenced sample consisted of blood. Source of these receptors: a woman older than 75 in good health.

This clonotype turned up a few times. This sequence joins TRBV7-2 and TRBJ2-1, with TRBD2 identical over 8 bases. Germline V gene sequence: CDR1 SGHTA, CDR2 FQGNSA. J gave up 8 bases and V 4 bases, and 10 bases lay outside the gene matches. The CDR3 contains 15 residues. The CDR3 nucleotides are TGTGCCAGCAGCTGCGGCTCGGGGGGGAGCTATGAGCAGTTCTTC. Translating it yields CASSCGSGGSYEQFF.

This clonotype was seen repeatedly, ten times or more. The V call is TRBV7-2, the J call TRBJ2-3; D is ambiguous. This CDR3 spans 15 amino acids. V was clipped by 5 bases and J by 0 bases, with 12 bases between them. Germline CDR1 and CDR2: SGHTA and FQGNSA. This CDR3 is CASSPFPSSTDTQYF. DNA of the CDR3: TGTGCCAGCAGCCCCTTTCCATCAAGCACAGATACGCAGTATTTT.

This clonotype was detected many times. The V call is TRBV7-2, the J call TRBJ1-1, with a possible D match to TRBD1 (6 bases). Looked up from germline, CDR1 is SGHTA and CDR2 is FQGNSA. The V end lost 2 bases, the J end lost 4 bases, and 14 bases lay between the germline ends. This CDR3 contains 15 residues. CDR3 coding DNA: TGTGCCAGCAGCTTATGGTTGGGGGCGCCCACTGAAGCTTTCTTT. Encoded protein: CASSLWLGAPTEAFF.

This clonotype was observed many times. The gene calls are TRBV7-2 and TRBJ2-3; no firm D call. Germline CDR1 and CDR2: SGHTA and FQGNSA. The germline V and J ends were trimmed by 1 base and 4 bases, with 6 bases remaining between them. This CDR3 has 13 amino acids. This chain's CDR3 is CASSLGAPDTQYF. In DNA, the CDR3 is TGTGCCAGCAGCTTAGGGGCTCCAGATACGCAGTATTTT.

In its sample, this clonotype was seen many times. The chain is built from TRBV7-9 and TRBJ2-1; 8 bases map to TRBD2. CDR3 length: 17 amino acids. J gave up 7 bases and V 3 bases, and 14 bases lay outside the gene matches. Germline V gene data show CDR1 as SEHNR and CDR2 as FQNEAQ (reference sequence). The CDR3 region is CASSLRPRGGPRNEQFF. CDR3 nucleotides: TGTGCCAGCAGCTTGAGGCCTCGGGGGGGGCCGAGGAATGAGCAGTTCTTC.

This clonotype turned up a few times. The genes are TRBV5-1 and TRBJ2-7; D not resolved. Per germline, CDR1 SGHRS and CDR2 YFSETQ. V lost 4 bases to trimming and J lost 2 bases, with 13 bases between them. This CDR3 has 14 amino acids. CDR3 protein: CASSATSNPYEQYF. CDR3 bases: TGCGCCAGCAGCGCTACTTCTAATCCCTACGAGCAGTACTTC. The whole variable domain, filled in from reference TRBV5-1 and TRBJ2-7, reads KAGVTQTPRYLIKTRGQQVTLSCSPISGHRSVSWYQQTPGQGLQFLFEYFSETQRNKGNFPGRFSGRQFSNSRSEMNVSTLELGDSALYLCASSATSNPYEQYFGPGTRLTVT.

The chain uses TRBV5-1 and TRBJ2-5; TRBD2 aligns across 7 bases. The V and J ends lost 2 bases and 5 bases, in that order; junction bases with no gene match: 9. The CDR3 length is 15 residues. Germline CDR1 SGHRS, CDR2 YFSETQ. The CDR3 nucleotides read TGCGCCAGCAGCTTTACGGGAGGCTATGGGGAGACCCAGTACTTC. It is translated as CASSFTGGYGETQYF.

This clonotype was seen many times. V gene TRBV2 combines with J gene TRBJ2-1, with 7 bases identical to TRBD1. This CDR3 comprises 15 residues. Germline CDR1 is SNHLY and CDR2 is FYNNEI. Germline trimming cut 6 bases from V and 6 bases from J; bases unmatched to any gene: 11. CDR3 residues: CASRTLLTGANEQFF. As DNA, the CDR3 is TGTGCCAGCAGGACCCTTTTAACAGGGGCCAATGAGCAGTTCTTC.

This clonotype was seen ten or more times. The chain is built from TRBV12-3 or TRBV12-4 and TRBJ1-1, with TRBD1 as a possible D gene (5 bases). The V and J ends lost 6 bases and 5 bases respectively, with 16 bases between them. CDR3 length: 14 amino acids. CDR3: CASSPPGRVTEAFF. Here the CDR3 DNA reads TGTGCCAGCAGCCCCCCGGGACGTGTAACTGAAGCTTTCTTT.

V and J are TRBV10-3 and TRBJ2-2; no firm D call. CDR1 and CDR2 from the germline V gene are ENHRY and SYGVKD. CDR3 length equals 15 residues. Trimming cost V 0 bases and J 4 bases, with 9 bases left between them. This chain's CDR3 is CAISESGQSTGELFF. For the CDR3, the DNA is TGTGCCATCAGTGAGTCAGGGCAGAGCACCGGGGAGCTGTTTTTT.

As regards this clonotype: The germline gene is not matched at one end of the junction; a read error may be the cause. The chain is built from TRBV7-7 and TRBJ2-1; TRBD2 aligns across 10 bases. CDR3 length: 15 residues. CDR1 SSHAT and CDR2 FNYEAQ come from the germline V gene (reference sequence). The CDR3 sequence is CASSPAGGPYNEQVF. CDR3 in DNA: TGTGCTAGCAGCCCAGCGGGGGGGCCATACAATGAGCAGGTCTTC.

This clonotype was seen at least ten times. The genes are TRBV5-1 and TRBJ2-1, with 10 bases identical to TRBD2. This CDR3 region has 15 residues. The ends lost 0 bases at V and 5 bases at J; junction bases unmatched: 2. Germline V gene lookup returns CDR1 SGHRS and CDR2 YFSETQ. The CDR3 nucleotides are TGCGCCAGCAGCTTGGCAGGGACTAGCGACAATGAGCAGTTCTTC. It is translated as CASSLAGTSDNEQFF.

Many counts were recorded for this clonotype. V usage is TRBV6-6 and J usage is TRBJ1-2; 9 bases align to TRBD1. Trimming removed 6 bases from V and 7 bases from J; junction bases left unmatched: 12. Germline values: CDR1 MNHNY, CDR2 SVGAGI (reference sequence). CDR3 length equals 15 residues. CDR3 region: CASSPPGDRDLGYTF. The CDR3 DNA sequence: TGTGCCAGCAGCCCGCCCGGGGACAGGGACCTTGGCTACACCTTC.

The sample holds a few counts of this clonotype. V usage is TRBV5-5 and J usage is TRBJ1-2, with unresolved D. Germline assignment: CDR1 SGHKS and CDR2 YYEKEE (reference sequence). V dropped 2 bases and J dropped 8 bases, with 22 bases sitting between them. This CDR3 is 16 amino acids long. The CDR3 region is CASSFFTGGDRGGYTF. CDR3 in DNA: TGTGCCAGCAGCTTCTTTACCGGCGGGGATCGCGGAGGCTACACCTTC.